The next 15 T cell receptor beta chains were all read from a single sample in a study of human T cells and chemical hapten exposure. As for time point: pre-sensitization, week 0. Treatment defined: therapeutic diphenylcyclopropenone sensitization with weekly scalp DPC. One entry per CDR3 protein results from TCRdb running MiXCR on the RACE reads. Of about 290,000 distinct CDR3 sequences detected, roughly 7.7% appear once; the ten largest clones hold more than 0.95%. The sequencing used whole blood, collected in connection with sensitization to the hapten diphenylcyclopropenone (DPC). Receptors were obtained from a man between 18 and 35 years old with alopecia areata. Some clones in this sample may be carry-over from other donors' samples.

This clonotype was seen a few times. This rearrangement joins TRBV20-1 to TRBJ2-7; D not certain. Trimming shortened V by 6 bases and J by 0 bases, and 6 bases separated the two germline ends. Germline lookup yields CDR1 DFQATT and CDR2 SNEGSKA (reference sequence). The CDR3 length is 11 residues. CDR3 nucleotides: TGCAGTGCCCTTAGCTCCTACGAGCAGTACGTC. As protein: CSALSSYEQYV.

Only a few counts were recorded for this clonotype. The chain is built from TRBV10-3 and TRBJ1-1; the match to TRBD1 covers 7 bases. J was trimmed by 5 bases and V by 10 bases; bases with no gene match: 10. CDR1 ENHRY and CDR2 SYGVKD come from the germline V gene. This CDR3 has 13 residues. The CDR3 spells CASSRGPETEAFF. Written as DNA, the CDR3 is TGTGCCAGCTCTAGGGGGCCGGAGACTGAAGCTTTCTTT.

The table lists this clonotype with many counts. The V and J genes are TRBV6-1 and TRBJ1-2, with D tentatively TRBD1 (5 bases). Trimming took off 6 bases at V and 2 bases at J, with 7 bases between the two ends. Germline V gene sequence: CDR1 MNHNS, CDR2 SASEGT. The CDR3 consists of 12 residues. CDR3 DNA sequence: TGTGCCAGCAGGGGACCCAACTATGGCTACACCTTC. The encoded protein is CASRGPNYGYTF.

The table lists this clonotype with a few counts. The gene calls are TRBV29-1 and TRBJ2-5; D might be TRBD2 (5 bases). Between the trimmed V and J ends, which lost 6 bases and 1 base, there was a span of 12 bases. The CDR3 covers 13 residues. Germline V CDR1 and CDR2: SQVTM, ANQGSEA. The CDR3 loop reads CSVLSEAQETQYF. CDR3 bases: TGCAGCGTCCTTAGCGAAGCCCAAGAGACCCAGTACTTC. The variable domain in full, completed from reference TRBV29-1 and TRBJ2-5, reads SAVISQKPSRDICQRGTSLTIQCQVDSQVTMMFWYRQQPGQSLTLIATANQGSEATYESGFVIDKFPISRPNLTFSTLTVSNMSPEDSSIYLCSVLSEAQETQYFGPGTRLLVL.

This chain uses TRBV7-2 with TRBJ1-2; no firm D call. The length of the CDR3 is 14 residues. Trimming left V 2 bases short and J 10 bases short, with 17 bases between. Germline-derived CDR1 and CDR2 are SGHTA and FQGNSA. Here the CDR3 DNA reads TGTGCCAGCAGCTTAATTTTATCAGGTCTCGTCTACACCTTC. Amino acid sequence: CASSLILSGLVYTF.

The table lists this clonotype with many counts. The CDR3 here is CASSSNPRTSPGDNEQFF. CDR3 bases: TGTGCCAGCAGTTCAAACCCAAGGACTAGCCCGGGGGACAATGAGCAGTTCTTC. V gene TRBV28 combines with J gene TRBJ2-1; 8 bases map to TRBD2. This CDR3 region has 18 residues. Germline V gene data show CDR1 as MDHEN and CDR2 as SYDVKM. The J segment lost 5 bases and the V segment lost 4 bases, leaving 16 bases of the junction unmatched.

The chain joins TRBV12-5 to TRBJ2-2; TRBD1 is a possible D gene (5 bases). The CDR3 has 16 amino acids. The germline V gene has CDR1 LGHNT and CDR2 FRNRAP. V was clipped by 2 bases and J by 4 bases, with 14 bases between them. The CDR3 sequence: CASGLTQAGPTGELFF. In DNA form, the CDR3 reads TGTGCTAGTGGTTTGACCCAGGCAGGGCCCACCGGGGAGCTGTTTTTT.

This clonotype was seen many times. J is TRBJ2-3 and V is TRBV29-1; 7 bases are shared with TRBD2. CDR3 length: 13 residues. J was trimmed by 1 base and V by 7 bases; bases with no gene match: 5. The V gene's germline CDR1 is SQVTM and CDR2 ANQGSEA. The CDR3 sequence: CSDGLGGTDTQYF. In DNA form, the CDR3 reads TGCAGCGACGGACTAGGTGGCACAGATACGCAGTATTTT.

In its sample, this clonotype was seen a few times. The CDR3 coding sequence is TGTGCCAGCAGCTCACTTCCTGGGGGCTCTGGGGCCAACGTCCTGACTTTC. It encodes CASSSLPGGSGANVLTF. The gene calls are TRBV7-9 and TRBJ2-6; tentatively, D is TRBD1 or TRBD2 (5 bases each). The V gene's germline CDR1 is SEHNR and CDR2 FQNEAQ (reference sequence). The germline V and J ends were trimmed by 4 bases and 0 bases, with 13 bases remaining between them. The CDR3 consists of 17 residues.

This clonotype was observed a few times. This chain uses TRBV29-1 with TRBJ2-1, with 8 bases that match TRBD1. The CDR3 is 13 amino acids. With V trimmed by 3 bases and J by 5 bases, 3 bases remained unmatched. CDR1 is SQVTM and CDR2 is ANQGSEA in the germline V gene. The CDR3 DNA follows: TGCAGCGTTGACGGGACAGGACACAATGAGCAGTTCTTC. It specifies CSVDGTGHNEQFF.

This clonotype was seen many times. The genes are TRBV6-5 and TRBJ1-6, with TRBD1 identical over 7 bases. The CDR3 runs to 14 residues. CDR1 is MNHEY, CDR2 SVGAGI, per germline. Trimming at V came to 4 bases and at J to 4 bases, leaving 1 base not matched to a gene. The CDR3 bases are TGTGCCAGCAGTTGGGACAGATATAATTCACCCCTCCACTTT. This codes for CASSWDRYNSPLHF.

Ten or more counts support this clonotype. The chain couples TRBV15 to TRBJ2-1, with 12 nucleotides matching TRBD2. Germline V gene lookup returns CDR1 LNHNV and CDR2 YYDKDF (reference sequence). Trimming at V came to 5 bases and at J to 6 bases, leaving 5 bases not matched to a gene. The CDR3 is 15 residues long. The CDR3 nucleotides read TGTGCCACCAGCGCTACTAGCGGGGGGTTCAATGAGCAGTTCTTC. Its translation: CATSATSGGFNEQFF.

This clonotype was recorded many times. The CDR3 region is CASSGQGPYYGYTF. DNA for the CDR3: TGTGCCAGCAGTGGACAGGGACCGTACTATGGCTACACCTTC. J is TRBJ1-2 and V is TRBV2; the match to TRBD1 covers 7 bases. Trimming took 4 bases from V and 3 from J; bases not matched to a gene: 5. CDR1 is SNHLY and CDR2 is FYNNEI in the germline V gene. The length of the CDR3 is 14 residues.

This chain joins TRBV6-2 or TRBV6-3 and TRBJ2-2; no reliable D call. The CDR3 runs 17 residues. Germline loops: CDR1 MNHEY, CDR2 SVGEGT. The V and J ends lost 0 bases and 4 bases respectively, with 15 bases between them. In DNA, the CDR3 is TGTGCCAGCAGTTACTCGCAAAGGGTTCCAGCCACCGGGGAGCTGTTTTTT. Residues: CASSYSQRVPATGELFF.

This clonotype has at least ten counts. V usage is TRBV24-1 and J usage is TRBJ1-5; weak D call: TRBD1 (5 bases). V was pared by 2 bases and J by 8 bases, with 12 bases between. Germline CDR1 KGHDR, CDR2 SFDVKD. There are 14 residues in the CDR3. CDR3 in amino acids: CATSDSRTTEPQHF. CDR3 nucleotide sequence: TGTGCCACCAGTGATTCCCGGACAACGGAGCCCCAGCATTTT.